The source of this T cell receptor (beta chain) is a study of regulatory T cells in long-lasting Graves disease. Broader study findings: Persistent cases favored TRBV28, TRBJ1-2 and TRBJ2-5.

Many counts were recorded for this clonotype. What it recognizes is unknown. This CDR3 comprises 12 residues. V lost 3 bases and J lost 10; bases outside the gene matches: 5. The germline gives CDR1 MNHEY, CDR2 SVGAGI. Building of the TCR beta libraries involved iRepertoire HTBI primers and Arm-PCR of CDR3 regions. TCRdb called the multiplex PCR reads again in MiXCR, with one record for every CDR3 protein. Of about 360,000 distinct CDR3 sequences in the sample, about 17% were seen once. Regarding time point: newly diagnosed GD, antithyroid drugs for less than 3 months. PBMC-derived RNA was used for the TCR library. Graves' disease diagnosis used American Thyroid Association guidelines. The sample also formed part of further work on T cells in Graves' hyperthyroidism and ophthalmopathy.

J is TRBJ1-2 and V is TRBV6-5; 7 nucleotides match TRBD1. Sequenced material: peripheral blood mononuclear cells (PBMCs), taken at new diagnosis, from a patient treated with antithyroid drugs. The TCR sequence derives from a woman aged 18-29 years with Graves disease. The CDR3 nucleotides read TGTGCCAGCAGTTATCGACAGGGAGACTACACCTTC. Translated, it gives CASSYRQGDYTF.